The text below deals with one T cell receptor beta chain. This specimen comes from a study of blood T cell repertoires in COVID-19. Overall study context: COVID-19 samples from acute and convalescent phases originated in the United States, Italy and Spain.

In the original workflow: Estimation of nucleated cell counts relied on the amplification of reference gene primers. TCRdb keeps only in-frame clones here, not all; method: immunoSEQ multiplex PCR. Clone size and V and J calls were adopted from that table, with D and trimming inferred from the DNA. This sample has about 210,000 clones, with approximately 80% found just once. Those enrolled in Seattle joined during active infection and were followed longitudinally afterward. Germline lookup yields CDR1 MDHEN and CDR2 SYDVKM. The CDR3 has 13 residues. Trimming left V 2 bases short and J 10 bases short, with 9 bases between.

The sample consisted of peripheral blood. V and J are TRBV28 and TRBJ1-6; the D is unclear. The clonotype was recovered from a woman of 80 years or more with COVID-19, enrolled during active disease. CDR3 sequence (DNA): TGTGCCAGCAGTTTAAGGGAGATCTCACCCCTCCACTTT. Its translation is CASSLREISPLHF.